These T cell receptor beta chains were read from a single sample in a study. TCRdb used MiXCR to reprocess the RT-PCR reads, holding one entry per CDR3 protein. The repertoire has hundreds of thousands of distinct CDR3 sequences, 12% to 15% of them found once; the top ten carry roughly 3.6%. Material for sequencing was memory CD4+ T cells from blood. The receptors stem from a female donor in good health, serving as a healthy control. Each CDR3 is given with its conserved first and last residue. Fields, in order: V gene, clone size, CDR3 length, J gene, D gene, CDR3 protein, CDR3 DNA. A D gene is named only where the DNA matches it firmly. Clone size is given for some rows only: seen once, a few or many times, or a class if the clone is expanded.

>TRBV20-1|many|16|TRBJ2-5|TRBD2
CSASTWASGVQETQYF
TGCAGTGCATCGACCTGGGCTAGCGGGGTACAAGAGACCCAGTACTTC
>TRBV2|few|16|TRBJ2-1|-
CASSEAGPSAYNEQFF
TGTGCCAGCAGTGAAGCGGGGCCTAGCGCGTACAATGAGCAGTTCTTC
>TRBV7-4|many|19|TRBJ1-1|TRBD1
CASSLACIQGARTYTEAFF
TGTGCCAGCAGCTTAGCTTGCATACAGGGGGCGCGGACATACACTGAAGCTTTCTTT
>TRBV7-8|few|12|TRBJ2-5|-
CASSFSVETQYF
TGTGCCAGCAGCTTCTCGGTGGAGACCCAGTACTTC
>TRBV7-2|many|14|TRBJ1-5|TRBD1
CASSLGQSNQPQHF
TGCGCCAGCAGCTTGGGACAGAGCAATCAGCCCCAGCATTTT
>TRBV18|few|14|TRBJ2-7|-
CASSPPYGTYEQYF
TGTGCCAGCTCACCACCGTACGGGACCTACGAGCAGTACTTC
>TRBV6-2/TRBV6-3|-|12|TRBJ2-1|-
CASTDRKNEQFF
TGTGCCAGCACGGACAGAAAAAATGAGCAGTTCTTC
>TRBV6-1|few|13|TRBJ1-5|-
CASSDVQNQPQHF
TGTGCCAGCAGTGACGTGCAGAATCAGCCCCAGCATTTT
>TRBV5-1|few|14|TRBJ1-4|TRBD1
CASSPQGASEKLFF
TGCGCCAGCAGCCCTCAGGGGGCGAGTGAAAAACTGTTTTTT
>TRBV11-1|-|14|TRBJ2-3|-
CASSLARRSDTQYF
TGTGCCAGCAGCTTAGCCCGGCGGAGTGATACGCAGTATTTT
>TRBV5-1|-|16|TRBJ1-4|-
CASSEDPQGVNEKLFF
TGCGCCAGCAGCGAGGACCCACAGGGTGTAAATGAAAAACTGTTTTTT
>TRBV6-5|few|13|TRBJ1-2|-
CASSWTVAYGYTF
TGTGCCAGCAGTTGGACGGTGGCCTATGGCTACACCTTC
>TRBV9|-|13|TRBJ2-7|-
CASSVANSGEQYF
TGTGCCAGCAGCGTAGCCAACTCAGGGGAGCAGTACTTC
>TRBV7-2|-|14|TRBJ1-5|-
CASSHHGTGAPQHF
TGTGCCAGCAGCCACCACGGCACCGGGGCTCCCCAGCATTTT
>TRBV5-1|-|13|TRBJ1-1|-
CASSLAEDTEAFF
TGCGCCAGCAGCTTGGCGGAGGACACTGAAGCTTTCTTT
>TRBV7-2|many|17|TRBJ2-1|TRBD2
CASSPQTSGGRYNEQFF
TGTGCCAGCAGCCCGCAAACTAGCGGGGGGCGCTACAATGAGCAGTTCTTC
>TRBV20-1|-|14|TRBJ1-2|-
CSAGSGTSDYGYTF
TGCAGTGCTGGTTCCGGGACATCCGACTATGGCTACACCTTC